This is a list of T cell receptor beta chains from one sample in a study of shared clonotypes between healthy human individuals. The protocol was immunoSEQ multiplex PCR, while the TCRdb copy is restricted to in-frame clones and leaves out a portion. The sample consists of 550,000 to 750,000 clones, roughly 95% of them appearing once. Source material: naive CD8+ T cells sorted from blood. The receptors derive from a woman in her thirties in good health. CDR3s include the opening cysteine and the closing phenylalanine or tryptophan. Each record gives: J gene, D gene, clone size, V gene, CDR3 DNA, CDR3 protein. The D gene is left open where the match is weak. Clone size, where shown, is once, few, many, or a class for clones that have expanded.

>TRBJ2-3|-|-|TRBV7-8
TGTGCCAGCAGCTTAGTGCGTTGGGACCAGAGCACAGATACGCAGTATTTT
CASSLVRWDQSTDTQYF
>TRBJ2-2|-|-|TRBV7-9
TGTGCCAGCAGTCCGGCCGCTGGCGGGGTGAACACCGGGGAGCTGTTTTTT
CASSPAAGGVNTGELFF
>TRBJ2-5|-|-|TRBV28
TGTGCCAGCAGCATGAGACTAGTCGAAGAGACCCAGTACTTC
CASSMRLVEETQYF
>TRBJ2-2|TRBD2|-|TRBV6-1
TGTGCCAGCAGTGATCTAGCGGGAAACACCGGGGAGCTGTTTTTT
CASSDLAGNTGELFF
>TRBJ2-1|TRBD2|-|TRBV4-1
TGCGCCAGCAGCCAACTAGCGGGAGGGCCCAATGAGCAGTTCTTC
CASSQLAGGPNEQFF
>TRBJ2-7|-|-|TRBV20-1
TGCAGTGCTAGAAGCTACTACGAGCAGTACTTC
CSARSYYEQYF
>TRBJ2-1|-|-|TRBV27
TGTGCCAGCCGCCACCCGGGCCGCCAAGGGGTCGGTAGCGACAATGAGCAGTTCTTC
CASRHPGRQGVGSDNEQFF
>TRBJ2-1|-|-|TRBV5-8
TGTGCCAGCAGCTCGTTCACAGACTCCCCCGCCCACAATGAGCAGTTCTTC
CASSSFTDSPAHNEQFF
>TRBJ2-7|-|-|TRBV2
TGTGCCAGCATCAGTAGTGACAGACCCTACGAGCAGTACTTC
CASISSDRPYEQYF
>TRBJ1-1|-|-|TRBV5-6
TGTGCCAGCAGCTGGGCCCTGACGGAGCGAAACACTGAAGCTTTCTTT
CASSWALTERNTEAFF
>TRBJ2-3|TRBD2|-|TRBV11-1
TGTGCCAGCAGAGGGGCGGGAGCAACAGATACGCAGTATTTT
CASRGAGATDTQYF
>TRBJ2-7|-|-|TRBV5-4
TGTGCCAGCAGCCGCATACCCGGGGCAGATAGGGGGGAGCAGTACTTC
CASSRIPGADRGEQYF
>TRBJ2-1|TRBD2|-|TRBV28
TGTGCCAGCGTACAGCCGGGACTAGCGGGAGAGAATGAGCAGTTCTTC
CASVQPGLAGENEQFF
>TRBJ1-2|-|-|TRBV1
TGCACCAGCAGCCAAGAGTGCGCCAACCAGCTGCTATCTGGCTACACCTTC
CTSSQECANQLLSGYTF
>TRBJ2-7|TRBD2|-|TRBV5-4
TGTGCCAGCAGCTTGGAACTAGCGGGATCCTACGAGCAGTACTTC
CASSLELAGSYEQYF
>TRBJ2-7|-|-|TRBV28
TGTGCCAGCAGGCCTGCCTGGGGGTACGAGCAGTACTTC
CASRPAWGYEQYF
>TRBJ1-4|TRBD1|-|TRBV7-9
TGTGCCAGCAGCTTAGCTACAGGGGGGGAAAAACTGTTTTTT
CASSLATGGEKLFF
>TRBJ2-1|-|-|TRBV6-5
TGTGCCAGCAGTTACGTTGCGGGACTGAACAATGAGCAGTTCTTC
CASSYVAGLNNEQFF
>TRBJ2-5|-|-|TRBV27
TGTGCCAGCAGGTCTCTAGTCACAGAGACCCAGTACTTC
CASRSLVTETQYF
>TRBJ2-7|-|-|TRBV5-5
TGTGCCAGCAGCTTTTGGATCAGGGCCTACGAGCAGTACTTC
CASSFWIRAYEQYF
>TRBJ1-1|TRBD1|-|TRBV4-1
TGCGCCAGCAGCCAAGACCTGGGACAGCTGATGAACACTGAAGCTTTCTTT
CASSQDLGQLMNTEAFF
>TRBJ2-5|-|-|TRBV27
TGTGCCAGCAGTTTATCTTTTAGGGAGACCCAGTACTTC
CASSLSFRETQYF
>TRBJ2-1|-|-|TRBV28
TGTGCCAGCAGTCCCCTCAAGGGAAGCGGCCCCTACAATGAGCAGTTCTTC
CASSPLKGSGPYNEQFF
>TRBJ1-2|-|-|TRBV15
TGTGCCACCAGCAGGAGCGGACAGAAGAACTATGGCTACACCTTC
CATSRSGQKNYGYTF
>TRBJ2-7|-|-|TRBV6-5
TGTGCCAGCAGTTACTCTACAGGTGAAAGCTCCTACGAGCAGTACTTC
CASSYSTGESSYEQYF
>TRBJ1-5|-|-|TRBV2
TGTGCCAGCAGTGAACCCAATCAGCCCCAGCATTTT
CASSEPNQPQHF
>TRBJ1-1|-|-|TRBV14
TGTGCCAGCAGCCAAGATGTTGGGGGTGGATGGACTGAAGCTTTCTTT
CASSQDVGGGWTEAFF
>TRBJ1-5|-|-|TRBV6-5
TGTGCCAGCAGTTATATAACAGGGAGGATTCAGCCCCAGCATTTT
CASSYITGRIQPQHF
>TRBJ1-5|-|few|TRBV6-6
TGTGCCAGCAGTTCCCACAGGGCTAGCAATCAGCCCCAGCATTTT
CASSSHRASNQPQHF
>TRBJ2-7|TRBD2|-|TRBV6-6
TGTGCCAGCACCCCAGGGACTATCAACGAGCAGTACTTC
CASTPGTINEQYF
>TRBJ2-1|-|once|TRBV9
TGTGCCAGCAGGCAAATTCCGGCAGGGCCGAGCAATGAGCAGTTCTTC
CASRQIPAGPSNEQFF
>TRBJ2-7|-|-|TRBV27
TGTGCCAGCAGTTCCGGCAGGGGGCCGGGAGGGATCTACGAGCAGTACTTC
CASSSGRGPGGIYEQYF